This T cell receptor (beta chain) was sequenced in a study of early stage breast cancer tumors. Study information: Of some 17 invasive breast tumors, about a dozen were hormone receptor-positive, HER2-negative.

Study-level results: Commonly generated sequences made up most enriched TCRB sequences shared between patients. Functional markers like CD4, CD8 and FOXP3 were missed in bulk sequencing.

Note on this clone: Its antigen is unknown. The sample contains more than one DNA sequence encoding this CDR3.

The table came from immunoSEQ multiplex PCR; TCRdb's copy has only in-frame clones and leaves some out. The sample lists over 6,500 clones, more than 50% seen once, with roughly 6.4% in the top ten. The V gene's germline CDR1 is MNHEY and CDR2 SVGAGI. This CDR3 is 11 amino acids long. Between the trimmed V and J ends, which lost 5 bases and 4 bases, there was a span of 4 bases. The V gene is TRBV6-5, the J gene TRBJ2-3, with D hard to call. Material for sequencing was breast tumor tissue. The sequence was obtained from a person aged 65-85 years with breast cancer. CDR3 bases: TGTGCCAGCAGTCTTGCAGATACGCAGTATTTT. It specifies CASSLADTQYF.